Below, 23 T cell receptor beta chains from the same sample are listed, as sequenced in a study of blood T cells in healthy people across ages. A sample-barcoded 5' primer and a J-beta primer mix were used in a second PCR of roughly 7 to 11 cycles. TCRdb processed the 5' RACE reads anew with MiXCR; each CDR3 protein has one entry. The sample lists 1.5 million to 2 million distinct CDR3 sequences, around 48% occurring once. Sequenced input: blood. These receptor sequences come from a woman aged 35 to 49 in good health.

V gene TRBV14 combines with J gene TRBJ2-5; D is undetermined. Trimming removed 8 bases at V and 4 bases at J, with 11 bases between. The CDR3 has 12 amino acids. Germline V gene sequence: CDR1 SGHDN, CDR2 FVKESK. CDR3 sequence reads: CASAATRETQYF. The CDR3 nucleotides read TGTGCCAGCGCTGCGACCAGAGAGACCCAGTACTTC. Supplemented by reference TRBV14 and TRBJ2-5, the full variable domain reads EAGVTQFPSHSVIEKGQTVTLRCDPISGHDNLYWYRRVMGKEIKFLLHFVKESKQDESGMPNNRFLAERTGGTYSTLKVQPAELEDSGVYFCASAATRETQYFGPGTRLLVL.

In nucleotides, the CDR3 is TGTGCCAGCAGCTTCGGACTAGCGGGGCAACAAGAGACCCAGTACTTC. Amino acid sequence: CASSFGLAGQQETQYF. The V gene is TRBV7-8, the J gene TRBJ2-7; the match to TRBD2 covers 12 bases. The last part of the DNA fits TRBJ2-5 better; the J call may be wrong. From germline, CDR1 is SGHVS and CDR2 FQNEAQ. CDR3 length: 16 amino acids.

The sample holds a few counts of this clonotype. The chain carries TRBV20-1 and TRBJ2-1; the D is unclear. The CDR3 has 12 residues. In germline, CDR1 is DFQATT, CDR2 SNEGSKA (reference sequence). V was shortened by 0 bases and J by 7 bases, with 7 bases between the two germline ends. The CDR3 DNA reads TGCAGTGCTAGAGAAAGATTAAATGAGCAGTTCTTC. Protein sequence: CSARERLNEQFF.

This clonotype was recorded a few times. The V gene is TRBV6-2 or TRBV6-3, the J gene TRBJ1-1, with D unresolved. The CDR3 consists of 12 residues. Germline CDR1 is MNHEY and CDR2 is SVGEGT. V gave up 4 bases and J gave up 10 bases, with 13 bases separating them. The CDR3 nucleotides are TGTGCCAGCAGTTCAGGACCGATCAGAGCTTTCTTT. This sequence encodes CASSSGPIRAFF.

The rearrangement uses TRBV14 and TRBJ2-1; 7 bases line up with TRBD2. After removal of 4 bases from V and 3 bases from J, the junction contained 6 bases not matched to a gene. CDR1 and CDR2 (germline): SGHDN, FVKESK. CDR3 size: 15 residues. For the CDR3, the DNA is TGTGCCAGCAGCCCGGGGGGTTTACTCTACAATGAGCAGTTCTTC. It codes for CASSPGGLLYNEQFF.

The DNA for the CDR3 is TGTGCCAGCAGCAAGACATTACTCACTGAAGCTTTCTTT. Translating gives CASSKTLLTEAFF. V and J are TRBV14 and TRBJ1-1; D remains unclear. The V and J ends lost 5 bases and 4 bases respectively, with 11 bases between them. This CDR3 is built from 13 residues. Germline V gene data show CDR1 as SGHDN and CDR2 as FVKESK.

This clonotype appeared once. The chain recombines TRBV24-1 with TRBJ2-6; no clear D. CDR3 length: 15 residues. The germline CDR1 and CDR2 sequences are KGHDR and SFDVKD. Trimming stripped 4 bases from V and 0 bases from J, with 6 bases between. This CDR3 is CATSDLNSGANVLTF. DNA for the CDR3: TGTGCCACCAGTGACCTGAACTCTGGGGCCAACGTCCTGACTTTC.

The rearrangement joins TRBV6-1 to TRBJ2-1, with a possible D match to TRBD2 (6 bases). The CDR3 totals 13 residues. CDR1 is MNHNS, CDR2 SASEGT, per germline. Deletions cut 9 bases from V and 6 bases from J, with 15 bases between. This CDR3 reads CASRTWDSNEQFF. DNA for the CDR3: TGTGCCAGTAGGACCTGGGACTCCAATGAGCAGTTCTTC.

The gene calls are TRBV5-5 and TRBJ2-1; 7 bases are a match to TRBD1. Germline trimming cut 5 bases from V and 0 bases from J; bases unmatched to any gene: 5. CDR1 and CDR2 (germline): SGHKS, YYEKEE (reference sequence). The CDR3 is 15 amino acids. The CDR3 DNA follows: TGTGCCAGCAGAAGGGACAGTAACTCCTACAATGAGCAGTTCTTC. It specifies CASRRDSNSYNEQFF. Full variable domain (missing parts from reference TRBV5-5 and TRBJ2-1): DAGVTQSPTHLIKTRGQQVTLRCSPISGHKSVSWYQQVLGQGPQFIFQYYEKEERGRGNFPDRFSARQFPNYSSELNVNALLLGDSALYLCASRRDSNSYNEQFFGPGTRLTVL.

V and J are TRBV7-9 and TRBJ2-5, with 9 bases matching TRBD1. The CDR3 runs 14 residues. V was clipped by 4 bases and J by 7 bases; unmatched bases: 7. CDR1 is SEHNR, CDR2 FQNEAQ, per germline (reference sequence). The CDR3 region has the DNA TGTGCCAGCAGCTACCGGACAGGGGACGCGACCCAGTACTTC. Protein product: CASSYRTGDATQYF. The full variable domain, in which reference TRBV7-9 and TRBJ2-5 provide the parts outside the CDR3, is DTGVSQNPRHKITKRGQNVTFRCDPISEHNRLYWYRQTLGQGPEFLTYFQNEAQLEKSRLLSDRFSAERPKGSFSTLEIQRTEQGDSAMYLCASSYRTGDATQYFGPGTRLLVL.

This clonotype turned up a few times. The V call is TRBV6-6, the J call TRBJ2-1; 7 bases fit TRBD2. Germline V gene lookup returns CDR1 MNHNY and CDR2 SVGAGI (reference sequence). The CDR3 loop spans 16 amino acids. This CDR3 reads CATEPGGLSSYNEQFF. The CDR3 DNA reads as TGTGCTACAGAGCCGGGGGGACTTAGCTCCTACAATGAGCAGTTCTTC.

Details on this clonotype: An end of the junction does not agree with germline; a read error may underlie this. The V gene is TRBV5-1, the J gene TRBJ2-1; unclear D gene. Germline assignment: CDR1 SGHRS and CDR2 YFSETQ. The CDR3 has 11 residues. This CDR3 is CAGRLENEQFF. The CDR3 nucleotides are TGCGCCGGCAGGCTAGAGAATGAGCAGTTCTTC.

This rearrangement joins TRBV29-1 to TRBJ1-2, with D perhaps TRBD1 (6 bases). V was cut by 4 bases and J by 2 bases, with 11 bases left in between. CDR3 length: 13 amino acids. The germline CDR1 and CDR2 sequences are SQVTM and ANQGSEA. The CDR3 protein is CSVGRGGNYGYTF. The CDR3, as DNA: TGCAGCGTTGGAAGAGGGGGGAACTATGGCTACACCTTC.

The sample holds many counts of this clonotype. The rearrangement links TRBV29-1 to TRBJ2-1, with D possibly being TRBD1 or TRBD2 (5 bases each). The ends were cut back, 0 bases at V and 1 base at J, with 13 bases in the middle. Germline assignment: CDR1 SQVTM and CDR2 ANQGSEA. This CDR3 contains 16 residues. The CDR3 coding sequence is TGCAGCGTTGAAGATATGGGACGGCAATCCTACAATGAGCAGTTCTTC. The encoded protein is CSVEDMGRQSYNEQFF.

V is TRBV6-2 or TRBV6-3 and J is TRBJ1-4; D not certain. The germline V gene has CDR1 MNHEY and CDR2 SVGEGT. The V end lost 5 bases, the J end lost 4 bases, and 20 bases lay between the germline ends. The CDR3 spans 17 residues. The CDR3: CASSDGLGNQVNEKLFF. CDR3 bases: TGTGCCAGCAGTGACGGACTCGGGAATCAAGTTAATGAAAAACTGTTTTTT.

This clonotype was seen only a few times. The J gene is TRBJ2-7, the V gene TRBV28, with D possibly matching TRBD1 (7 bases). Trimming left V 1 base short and J 6 bases short, with 16 bases between. This CDR3 is built from 15 residues. Germline-derived CDR1 and CDR2 are MDHEN and SYDVKM. Written as DNA, the CDR3 is TGTGCCAGCAGTTTATTAACCCCCAGGGGGGCCGAGCAGTACTTC. This translates into CASSLLTPRGAEQYF.

The chain is built from TRBV5-1 and TRBJ1-4; D remains ambiguous. Germline values: CDR1 SGHRS, CDR2 YFSETQ. The V gene lost 3 bases and the J gene lost 6 bases, with 9 bases spanning the gap. CDR3 length: 13 amino acids. As DNA, the CDR3 is TGCGCCAGCAGCTCCACCCTTGATGAAAAACTGTTTTTT. Translated: CASSSTLDEKLFF.

This chain joins TRBV7-8 and TRBJ2-1; 8 bases are shared with TRBD2. The J call is uncertain, as TRBJ2-7 better fits the DNA end. From germline, CDR1 is SGHVS and CDR2 FQNEAQ. CDR3 size: 16 residues. CDR3 nucleotides: TGTGCCAGCAGCCAGCACCGGGGGGGAATATACAATGAGCAGTACTTC. It encodes CASSQHRGGIYNEQYF.

The J gene is TRBJ2-4, the V gene TRBV5-1; the D is unclear. There are 15 residues in the CDR3. The germline CDR1 and CDR2 sequences are SGHRS and YFSETQ. Trimming left V 6 bases short and J 1 base short, with 14 bases between. CDR3 bases: TGCGCCAGCAACTACGCCCTGGGGGCCAAAAACATTCAGTACTTC. Its translation is CASNYALGAKNIQYF. Based on the CDR3 plus reference TRBV5-1 and TRBJ2-4, the full variable domain is KAGVTQTPRYLIKTRGQQVTLSCSPISGHRSVSWYQQTPGQGLQFLFEYFSETQRNKGNFPGRFSGRQFSNSRSEMNVSTLELGDSALYLCASNYALGAKNIQYFGAGTRLSVL.

This clonotype was observed a handful of times. The chain recombines TRBV20-1 with TRBJ2-5; the match to TRBD2 covers 7 bases. CDR1 DFQATT and CDR2 SNEGSKA come from the germline V gene (reference sequence). V lost 3 bases and J lost 2; bases outside the gene matches: 3. The CDR3 covers 13 residues. CDR3 amino acids: CSARGGGQETQYF. CDR3 DNA: TGCAGTGCTAGGGGGGGGGGACAAGAGACCCAGTACTTC.

Turning to this clonotype: One end of the junction is discordant with germline, which a read error may explain. The V and J genes are TRBV7-2 and TRBJ2-5; D may be TRBD1 (6 bases). From germline, CDR1 is SGHTA and CDR2 FQGNSA. This CDR3 is 16 amino acids long. In DNA form, the CDR3 reads TGTGCCAGTAGCTCTCCGGAACAGGGTTACATAGAGACCCAGTACTTC. This codes for CASSSPEQGYIETQYF.

V gene TRBV2 combines with J gene TRBJ2-7; D ambiguous. The CDR3 contains 14 residues. Germline V gene sequence: CDR1 SNHLY, CDR2 FYNNEI. Trimming stripped 7 bases from V and 4 bases from J, with 17 bases between. The CDR3: CASIGRTKPYEQYF. CDR3 bases: TGTGCCAGCATCGGACGAACAAAGCCTTACGAGCAGTACTTC.

The V gene is TRBV9, the J gene TRBJ2-1; a possible D gene is TRBD1 (5 bases). The J call may be faulty, since TRBJ2-7 better matches the DNA end. Germline V gene sequence: CDR1 SGDLS, CDR2 YYNGEE. The CDR3 length is 15 residues. For the CDR3, the DNA is TGTGCCAGCAGCGTAGGACAGAGCTCCTACAATGAGCAGTACTTC. This gives the protein CASSVGQSSYNEQYF.